A selection of T cell receptor beta chains follows, all from one sample in a study of patients and donors after allogeneic stem cell transplantation. TCRdb re-derived calls from the RT-PCR reads in MiXCR, one entry per CDR3 protein. The table records roughly 960,000 distinct CDR3 sequences, approximately 18% of them present only once. The sequenced sample was blood, either unsorted or a sorted T cell fraction (not recorded which). These receptor sequences come from a human donor who was either an allogeneic HSCT recipient or a stem cell or donor lymphocyte infusion donor (not recorded which). It is not recorded whose cells these are; they may come from a transplant donor. CDR3s include the opening cysteine and the closing phenylalanine or tryptophan. A D gene is named only where the DNA matches it firmly. Clone size is shown for a subset of rows, as once, few, many or a class of expanded clone.

abundance | j_gene | v_gene | d_gene | CDR3aa | CDR3nt
NA | TRBJ2-3 | TRBV7-9 | NA | CASRTETGFPTDTQYF | TGTGCCAGCAGGACCGAGACAGGTTTTCCGACAGATACGCAGTATTTT
few | TRBJ1-5 | TRBV12-3/TRBV12-4 | NA | CASSTGTRNQPQHF | TGTGCCAGCAGCACGGGGACACGCAATCAGCCCCAGCATTTT
NA | TRBJ1-1 | TRBV5-1 | NA | CASRRGTGVDTEAFF | TGCGCCAGCAGAAGGGGCACCGGGGTCGACACTGAAGCTTTCTTT
few | TRBJ2-2 | TRBV7-8 | NA | CASSPVTAYTGELFF | TGTGCCAGCAGCCCGGTGACAGCTTACACCGGGGAGCTGTTTTTT
few | TRBJ2-5 | TRBV4-1 | NA | CASSQEWRGLQETQYF | TGCGCCAGCAGCCAAGAATGGCGGGGCCTCCAAGAGACCCAGTACTTC
NA | TRBJ1-1 | TRBV6-1 | NA | CASSPIPGVSRAFF | TGTGCCAGCAGTCCAATTCCGGGGGTCTCGAGAGCTTTCTTT
few | TRBJ2-5 | TRBV7-2 | NA | CASSSNFQETQYF | TGTGCCAGCAGCTCAAACTTCCAAGAGACCCAGTACTTC
few | TRBJ2-1 | TRBV5-6 | NA | CASSWGRGNSYNEQFF | TGTGCCAGCAGCTGGGGGCGAGGCAACTCCTACAATGAGCAGTTCTTC
NA | TRBJ2-1 | TRBV7-3 | TRBD1 | CASSLGDRVSNEQFF | TGTGCCAGCAGCTTAGGCGACAGGGTATCCAATGAGCAGTTCTTC
NA | TRBJ1-1 | TRBV20-1 | NA | CSASQGQGYTEAFF | TGCAGTGCGAGCCAGGGGCAGGGGTACACTGAAGCTTTCTTT
NA | TRBJ1-1 | TRBV12-3/TRBV12-4 | TRBD1 | CASSFRGTAYRAEAFF | TGTGCCAGCAGTTTCCGGGGGACAGCCTATAGGGCTGAAGCTTTCTTT
NA | TRBJ2-3 | TRBV20-1 | TRBD2 | CSAELAGGPADTQYF | TGCAGTGCGGAACTAGCGGGGGGGCCGGCAGATACGCAGTATTTT
few | TRBJ2-6 | TRBV7-2 | NA | CASSLEGYGANVLTF | TGTGCCAGCAGCTTAGAGGGGTATGGGGCCAACGTCCTGACTTTC
NA | TRBJ2-1 | TRBV20-1 | TRBD2 | CSARDWTSGRVGEQFF | TGCAGTGCTAGAGACTGGACTAGCGGGAGAGTTGGGGAGCAGTTCTTC
NA | TRBJ2-7 | TRBV2 | NA | CASSAQLSSYEQYF | TGTGCCAGCAGCGCTCAGCTCAGCTCCTACGAGCAGTACTTC
few | TRBJ1-1 | TRBV6-2/TRBV6-3 | NA | CASSASPWRQPDMNTEAFF | TGTGCCAGCAGTGCCTCGCCCTGGAGACAGCCCGACATGAACACTGAAGCTTTCTTT
few | TRBJ1-1 | TRBV5-1 | NA | CASSFYQADTEAFF | TGCGCCAGCAGCTTCTATCAGGCGGACACTGAAGCTTTCTTT
few | TRBJ2-7 | TRBV30 | NA | CAWSVDSSYEQYF | TGTGCCTGGAGTGTCGACAGCTCCTACGAGCAGTACTTC
few | TRBJ1-4 | TRBV5-1 | TRBD1 | CASSLGTGVGSGEKLFF | TGCGCCAGCAGCTTGGGGACAGGGGTTGGAAGTGGTGAAAAACTGTTTTTT